These T cell receptor beta chains were read from a single sample in a study of cytomegalovirus exposure and HLA in healthy donors. Clones were sequenced by immunoSEQ multiplex PCR, and TCRdb holds only the in-frame ones, with some missing. The table records some 240,000 clones, about 90% of them present only once. Source material: PBMCs. The receptors come from a woman aged 25 to 39 in good health and CMV-seropositive. Both conserved end residues are part of each CDR3. Fields, in order: V gene, CDR3 length, J gene, clone size, D gene, CDR3 DNA, CDR3 protein. The D gene is left open where the match is weak. Part of the rows lack a size; the others show once, few, many or a class for expanded clones.

TRBV5-1	16	TRBJ2-7	NA	TRBD2	TGCGCCAGCAGCTTGGTTCTAGCGGGAGTGGCCTACGAGCAGTACTTC	CASSLVLAGVAYEQYF
TRBV2	16	TRBJ2-7	NA	TRBD2	TGTGCCAGCAGTGAGGCAAGCAGCGGGAGTGGATACGAGCAGTACTTC	CASSEASSGSGYEQYF
TRBV7-8	16	TRBJ1-4	NA	NA	TGTGCCAGCAGCGGCCCAACAGGGTGGAGTGATGAAAAACTGTTTTTT	CASSGPTGWSDEKLFF
TRBV27	13	TRBJ2-7	NA	NA	TGTGCCAGCAGTCCGGTATCCTCCTACGAGCAGTACTTC	CASSPVSSYEQYF
TRBV10-3	13	TRBJ2-3	few	TRBD2	TGTGCCACCCTAGCGGGGTTCGAAGATACGCAGTATTTT	CATLAGFEDTQYF
TRBV4-1	13	TRBJ1-1	NA	NA	TGCGCCAGCAGCCACCACATGAACACTGAAGCTTTCTTT	CASSHHMNTEAFF
TRBV19	14	TRBJ1-2	NA	NA	TGTGCCAGTAGTATGTCGAGGGGGAGCTATGGCTACACCTTC	CASSMSRGSYGYTF
TRBV6-5	14	TRBJ1-1	NA	NA	TGTGCCAGCAGTTACCTAGGGGGGGACACTGAAGCTTTCTTT	CASSYLGGDTEAFF
TRBV9	16	TRBJ1-2	NA	TRBD1	TGTGCCAGCAGCGGGGAAGGGACAGGGGGCCACTATGGCTACACCTTC	CASSGEGTGGHYGYTF
TRBV5-1	15	TRBJ2-2	once	TRBD2	TGCGCCAGCAGAGGTCTAGCGGGAGTTTCCGGGGAGCTGTTTTTT	CASRGLAGVSGELFF
TRBV27	16	TRBJ2-7	NA	NA	TGTGCCAGCAGTTTAGGCCCTCTAGAAACTTCCTACGAGCAGTACTTC	CASSLGPLETSYEQYF
TRBV27	13	TRBJ2-1	NA	NA	TGTGCCAGCAGTTTGTCAGGGTTGGGTGAGCAGTTCTTC	CASSLSGLGEQFF
TRBV5-1	14	TRBJ2-5	once	NA	TGCGCCAGCAGCGGGATAGGGGCGGAGCAGACCCAGTACTTC	CASSGIGAEQTQYF
TRBV5-5	14	TRBJ1-5	NA	NA	TGTGCCAGCAGCTTCCGGGATAGCAATCAGCCCCAGCATTTT	CASSFRDSNQPQHF
TRBV29-1	15	TRBJ2-5	NA	TRBD1	TGCAGCGGGGCCATAGGGACAGGGGTTGGGGAGACCCAGTACTTC	CSGAIGTGVGETQYF
TRBV9	13	TRBJ1-2	NA	NA	TGTGCCAGCAGCGTTCAGGGTGGCTATGGCTACACCTTC	CASSVQGGYGYTF
TRBV7-9	14	TRBJ2-7	NA	NA	TGTGCCAGCAGCTTAGACAGGGTTGTCTCCGAGCAGTACTTC	CASSLDRVVSEQYF
TRBV9	15	TRBJ1-1	NA	TRBD1	TGTGCCAGCAGCATCACCACAGGGGGAGGCACTGAAGCTTTCTTT	CASSITTGGGTEAFF
TRBV6-1	15	TRBJ1-4	few	NA	TGTGCCAGCAGCCTGCCGTGGACAGCGAATGAAAAACTGTTTTTT	CASSLPWTANEKLFF
TRBV30	14	TRBJ1-4	NA	NA	TGTGCCTGGGAAGGTACAGGGTATCGCGAAAAACTGTTTTTT	CAWEGTGYREKLFF
TRBV28	14	TRBJ1-5	NA	NA	TGTGCCAGCAGTTTCCTCCAGGGCAATCAGCCCCAGCATTTT	CASSFLQGNQPQHF
TRBV16	16	TRBJ2-7	NA	TRBD1	TGTGCCAGCAGCCAATATCTGGGACAGGGCTCCTACGAGCAGTACTTC	CASSQYLGQGSYEQYF
TRBV9	15	TRBJ2-3	NA	TRBD1	TGTGCCAGCAGCCCAACAGGGGCCAGACCAGATACGCAGTATTTT	CASSPTGARPDTQYF
TRBV7-3	13	TRBJ2-1	NA	TRBD1	TGTGCCAGCAGCTTAGGGGGACAGGGGGAGCAGTTCTTC	CASSLGGQGEQFF
TRBV5-6	16	TRBJ2-1	NA	TRBD2	TGTGCCAGCAGCCCGGGGGGGAGGAACGCCTACAATGAGCAGTTCTTC	CASSPGGRNAYNEQFF
TRBV27	13	TRBJ2-1	NA	NA	TGTGCCAGCAGTTGGGGAGTCCGCAATGAGCAGTTCTTC	CASSWGVRNEQFF
TRBV15	14	TRBJ2-3	few	NA	TGTGCCACCAGCAGAGTTTATGGCACAGATACGCAGTATTTT	CATSRVYGTDTQYF
TRBV5-1	18	TRBJ2-3	NA	TRBD2	TGCGCCAGCAGCCTCAGCCTTAGCGGGGAGACCTGGGGAGATACGCAGTATTTT	CASSLSLSGETWGDTQYF
TRBV2	13	TRBJ1-1	NA	NA	TGTGCCAGCATCGAGGAGGTGGACACTGAAGCTTTCTTT	CASIEEVDTEAFF
TRBV7-9	15	TRBJ1-2	NA	NA	TGTGCCAGCAGCTTAGAAGGTTACAGGAGCTATGGCTACACCTTC	CASSLEGYRSYGYTF
TRBV27	14	TRBJ2-1	NA	NA	TGTGCCAGCAGTTTTAGCCGAAAGACGGTTGAGCAGTTCTTC	CASSFSRKTVEQFF
TRBV5-1	15	TRBJ1-1	NA	NA	TGCGCCAGCAGCTTGGCCGAACAGAGGAACACTGAAGCTTTCTTT	CASSLAEQRNTEAFF
TRBV7-6	16	TRBJ2-3	NA	TRBD2	TGTGCCAGCAGTCGACTAGCGGGAGGACTCACAGATACGCAGTATTTT	CASSRLAGGLTDTQYF
TRBV15	15	TRBJ2-1	NA	TRBD2	TGTGCCACCAGCAGAGATGGACTAGCGGGAGATGAGCAGTTCTTC	CATSRDGLAGDEQFF
TRBV28	18	TRBJ1-3	NA	TRBD1	TGTGCCAGCAGTTTCGTCTCCTGGGACAGGGGGCGGGGAAACACCATATATTTT	CASSFVSWDRGRGNTIYF
TRBV6-1	14	TRBJ1-4	NA	TRBD1	TGTGCCAGCATCTCGGACAGGGTTAATGAAAAACTGTTTTTT	CASISDRVNEKLFF
TRBV5-4	13	TRBJ2-3	NA	TRBD2	TGTGCCAGCAGCTTAGGGACTAGCGATACGCAGTATTTT	CASSLGTSDTQYF
TRBV27	14	TRBJ2-3	once	TRBD1	TGTGCCAGCAGTACCCGGGACAGGGGCGGTACGCAGTATTTT	CASSTRDRGGTQYF
TRBV5-1	17	TRBJ2-1	NA	NA	TGCGCCAGCAGCTTTACCCCGGGGGTGGGGTCCTACAATGAGCAGTTCTTC	CASSFTPGVGSYNEQFF
TRBV5-6	14	TRBJ2-7	NA	TRBD2	TGTGCCAGCAGCTTTAGCGGGAAGTGGTATGAGCAGTACTTC	CASSFSGKWYEQYF
TRBV7-2	16	TRBJ2-1	NA	TRBD2	TGTGCCAGCAGCGTAGCGGGCGGGAGCTTCGGCAATGAGCAGTTCTTC	CASSVAGGSFGNEQFF
TRBV6-1	13	TRBJ1-2	NA	NA	TGTGCCAGCAAGTCGACAGCCTCCCGTGGCTACACCTTC	CASKSTASRGYTF
TRBV5-1	14	TRBJ1-2	NA	NA	TGCGCCAGCAGTTTCGGACAAGATAACTATGGCTACACCTTC	CASSFGQDNYGYTF
TRBV5-4	16	TRBJ2-2	NA	TRBD1	TGTGCCAGCGAAGTCTGGACAGGTGGGAACACCGGGGAGCTGTTTTTT	CASEVWTGGNTGELFF
TRBV7-9	15	TRBJ2-1	NA	TRBD2	TGTGCCAGCAGCTTAGGGTCGGGAGGGCCGAATGAGCAGTTCTTC	CASSLGSGGPNEQFF
TRBV7-9	13	TRBJ2-7	NA	NA	TGTGCCAGCCAGGAAAACTCGGCCTACGAGCAGTACTTC	CASQENSAYEQYF
TRBV4-1	19	TRBJ2-7	NA	TRBD2	TGCGCCAGCAGCCAAGCGTCCTTAGGGAGGCGGGGGGGGACCTACGAGCAGTACTTC	CASSQASLGRRGGTYEQYF
TRBV29-1	12	TRBJ2-5	few	NA	TGCAGCGTTGAAGCCGTGCGGGAGACCCAGTACTTC	CSVEAVRETQYF
TRBV4-1	16	TRBJ1-2	NA	TRBD1	TGCGCCAGCAGCCAACGATCTGACAGGGCTGAATGGGGCTACACCTTC	CASSQRSDRAEWGYTF